A single sample is the source of the 20 T cell receptor beta chains below, sequenced in a study of T-cell memory formation after mild COVID-19. TCRdb processed the 5' RACE reads anew with MiXCR; each CDR3 protein has one entry. The sample holds hundreds of thousands of distinct CDR3 sequences; about a sixth are singletons and the top ten take about 12%. Sequenced material: PBMCs or a T cell subset sorted from them (not recorded which). These receptors were taken from an adult woman who had mild COVID-19 (a few samples of this study predate the infection). Cell type and time point are not known.

This chain uses TRBV2 with TRBJ2-3; no clear D. The CDR3 extends over 14 amino acids. CDR1 and CDR2 (germline): SNHLY, FYNNEI. V gave up 3 bases and J gave up 3 bases, with 10 bases separating them. CDR3 in amino acids: CASSDPRRTDTQYF. The DNA of the CDR3 is TGTGCCAGCAGTGACCCTAGGCGAACAGATACGCAGTATTTT.

The V call is TRBV4-1, the J call TRBJ2-1; D possibly corresponds to TRBD1 (5 bases). V lost 0 bases and J 0 bases, leaving 9 bases between the germline ends. This CDR3 spans 16 amino acids. Per the germline V gene, CDR1 is MGHRA and CDR2 is YSYEKL. The CDR3 region is CASSQEWTTSYNEQFF. CDR3 in DNA: TGCGCCAGCAGCCAAGAGTGGACAACCTCCTACAATGAGCAGTTCTTC.

This chain uses TRBV29-1 with TRBJ1-3, with a tentative D call TRBD1 (6 bases). Germline loops: CDR1 SQVTM, CDR2 ANQGSEA. CDR3 size: 15 residues. The ends were cut back, 6 bases at V and 0 bases at J, with 15 bases in the middle. The CDR3 protein is CSVETGRASGNTIYF. The DNA of the CDR3 is TGCAGCGTAGAGACAGGCCGGGCCTCTGGAAACACCATATATTTT.

This clonotype has only a few counts. The CDR3 reads CATGYSYEQYF. As DNA, the CDR3 is TGTGCCACGGGCTACTCCTACGAGCAGTACTTC. This rearrangement joins TRBV6-2 or TRBV6-3 to TRBJ2-7; D gene unclear. This CDR3 comprises 11 residues. Germline V gene lookup returns CDR1 MNHEY and CDR2 SVGEGT. V lost 10 bases, J lost 0 bases, and 7 bases lay in between.

The table lists this clonotype with a few counts. The V and J genes are TRBV14 and TRBJ2-1, with 12 bases identical to TRBD1. There are 15 residues in the CDR3. With V trimmed by 0 bases and J by 12 bases, 6 bases remained unmatched. Germline CDR1 and CDR2: SGHDN and FVKESK. CDR3 region: CASSQEWGQGARQFF. CDR3 nucleotides: TGTGCCAGCAGCCAAGAGTGGGGACAGGGGGCGAGGCAGTTCTTC.

DNA for the CDR3: TGTGCCAGCTCCCCGAGGGGACAGGGTAGTCAGCCCCAGCATTTT. Translation: CASSPRGQGSQPQHF. The rearrangement joins TRBV18 to TRBJ1-5; 9 nucleotides agree with TRBD1. With V trimmed by 6 bases and J by 6 bases, 9 bases remained unmatched. Germline CDR1 reads KGHSH; CDR2 reads LQKENI. The CDR3 has 15 amino acids.

There are a few counts of this clonotype. The genes are TRBV6-5 and TRBJ2-6, with D maybe TRBD2 (6 bases). Germline CDR1 reads MNHEY; CDR2 reads SVGAGI. The CDR3 runs to 17 residues. Trimming removed 0 bases from V and 2 bases from J, with 11 bases in between. The CDR3, as DNA: TGTGCCAGCAGTTACTCCGGCGGAGGGACTGGGGCCAACGTCCTGACTTTC. This gives the protein CASSYSGGGTGANVLTF.

V and J are TRBV30 and TRBJ2-7; D not certain. Per the germline V gene, CDR1 is GTSNPN and CDR2 is SVGIG (reference sequence). The CDR3 length is 11 residues. Trimming shortened V by 0 bases and J by 4 bases, and 4 bases separated the two germline ends. CDR3 amino acids: CAWSVLYEQYF. Written as DNA, the CDR3 is TGTGCCTGGAGTGTACTGTACGAGCAGTACTTC.

Only a few counts were recorded for this clonotype. The chain is built from TRBV20-1 and TRBJ2-1; D is unresolved. V shed 3 bases and J shed 7 bases, with 10 bases lying between them. Germline V gene sequence: CDR1 DFQATT, CDR2 SNEGSKA (reference sequence). This CDR3 region has 12 residues. As DNA, the CDR3 is TGCAGTGCTAGCCCGGCTCATAATGAGCAGTTCTTC. It translates to CSASPAHNEQFF.

The rearrangement links TRBV12-3 or TRBV12-4 to TRBJ2-1; TRBD2 is a possible D gene (5 bases). V was trimmed by 3 bases and J by 6 bases, leaving 15 bases between them. The CDR3 spans 15 residues. CDR3 nucleotides: TGTGCCAGCAGTTTCGGGGATACGGGCATCAATGAGCAGTTCTTC. Its translation: CASSFGDTGINEQFF.

The sample holds a few counts of this clonotype. The chain has TRBV2 and TRBJ2-7; D gene unclear. The germline V gene has CDR1 SNHLY and CDR2 FYNNEI. V was shortened by 0 bases and J by 2 bases, with 2 bases between the two germline ends. CDR3 length: 12 amino acids. For the CDR3, the DNA is TGTGCCAGCAGTGAAGCGCCCTACGAGCAGTACTTC. Translating gives CASSEAPYEQYF.

This clonotype has more than one count but fewer than ten. The gene calls are TRBV3-1 and TRBJ2-1; 10 nucleotides match TRBD2. Germline loops: CDR1 LGHDT, CDR2 YNNKEL (reference sequence). With 1 base clipped from V and 10 bases from J, the junction kept 7 bases outside the gene matches. The CDR3 covers 15 residues. This CDR3 is CASSQGALAGEEQFF. The CDR3 DNA sequence: TGTGCCAGCAGCCAAGGGGCCCTAGCGGGAGAAGAGCAGTTCTTC.

The table lists this clonotype with a few counts. The rearrangement uses TRBV5-1 and TRBJ1-4; no reliable D call. Germline V lookup: CDR1 SGHRS, CDR2 YFSETQ. Trimming took off 0 bases at V and 6 bases at J, with 9 bases between the two ends. The CDR3 has 14 residues. This CDR3 is CASSLARSDEKLFF. CDR3 sequence (DNA): TGCGCCAGCAGCTTGGCCAGGTCTGATGAAAAACTGTTTTTT.

This clonotype has more than one count but fewer than ten. This rearrangement joins TRBV24-1 to TRBJ2-1; D may be TRBD1 or TRBD2 (5 bases each). The CDR3 runs to 15 residues. Germline CDR1 reads KGHDR; CDR2 reads SFDVKD. V lost 9 bases, J lost 5 bases, and 19 bases lay in between. In DNA form, the CDR3 reads TGTGCCACCGGTACCCGGGACCTACTCAACAATGAGCAGTTCTTC. It codes for CATGTRDLLNNEQFF.

The chain joins TRBV28 to TRBJ2-3, with 10 bases fitting TRBD2. CDR1 and CDR2 from the germline V gene are MDHEN and SYDVKM. V lost 6 bases and J lost 2; bases outside the gene matches: 20. This CDR3 has 20 amino acids. This chain's CDR3 is CASSLPSRPRTSGDTDTQYF. The CDR3 DNA sequence: TGTGCCAGCAGCCTACCATCGAGGCCTCGGACTAGCGGAGACACAGATACGCAGTATTTT.

In its sample, this clonotype was seen many times. The gene calls are TRBV5-1 and TRBJ1-2, with 8 bases matching TRBD1. Unmatched junction bases numbered 7, after V lost 2 bases and J lost 4 bases. Germline values: CDR1 SGHRS, CDR2 YFSETQ. The CDR3 contains 15 residues. The CDR3 protein is CASSFDRGEIYGYTF. In DNA, the CDR3 is TGCGCCAGCAGCTTCGACAGGGGAGAGATCTATGGCTACACCTTC. Full variable domain (missing parts from reference TRBV5-1 and TRBJ1-2): KAGVTQTPRYLIKTRGQQVTLSCSPISGHRSVSWYQQTPGQGLQFLFEYFSETQRNKGNFPGRFSGRQFSNSRSEMNVSTLELGDSALYLCASSFDRGEIYGYTFGSGTRLTVV.

The rearrangement links TRBV5-1 to TRBJ1-5; D possibly corresponds to TRBD1 (6 bases). The CDR3 runs to 10 residues. Trimming cost V 0 bases and J 14 bases, with 6 bases left between them. Germline lookup yields CDR1 SGHRS and CDR2 YFSETQ. In nucleotides, the CDR3 is TGCGCCAGCAGCTTGGGGACAGAGCATTTT. It is translated as CASSLGTEHF.

In this sample, this clonotype turned up a few times. This chain uses TRBV14 with TRBJ1-2; D is perhaps TRBD1 (5 bases). CDR1 is SGHDN and CDR2 is FVKESK in the germline V gene. CDR3 length: 15 amino acids. Trimming removed 0 bases from V and 4 bases from J, with 12 bases in between. The CDR3 is CASSQDRIGGYGYTF. In nucleotides, the CDR3 is TGTGCCAGCAGCCAAGATCGAATCGGGGGCTATGGCTACACCTTC.

Ten or more counts support this clonotype. The chain has TRBV7-9 and TRBJ1-1; D remains unclear. The CDR3 covers 11 residues. Germline CDR1 reads SEHNR; CDR2 reads FQNEAQ (reference sequence). The V end lost 4 bases, the J end lost 11 bases, and 11 bases lay between the germline ends. CDR3 region: CASSSGGGAFF. The CDR3 DNA reads TGTGCCAGCAGCTCCGGTGGCGGGGCTTTCTTT.

This clonotype was observed a handful of times. The rearrangement links TRBV12-3 or TRBV12-4 to TRBJ1-5; tentatively, D is TRBD1 (5 bases). The CDR3 length is 15 residues. The V end was cut by 8 bases, the J end by 4 bases, with 18 bases between. The CDR3 nucleotides are TGTGCCAGCGGTGTTTGGGGGTCGGGAAATCAGCCCCAGCATTTT. Protein sequence: CASGVWGSGNQPQHF.